This entry concerns a single TCR beta chain. Treatment noted: oral pan-JAK inhibitor, 5-10 mg twice daily. The CDR3 loop spans 14 amino acids. V dropped 4 bases and J dropped 0; count of bases not matched to a gene: 3. Germline CDR1 MNHNY, CDR2 SVGAGI (reference sequence). The sample belongs to a study of CD8+ T cells in alopecia areata. Sequencing relied on a cDNA template that was reverse transcribed from extracted RNA. The repertoire was sequenced with immunoSEQ multiplex PCR; TCRdb's copy has only in-frame clones and lacks some. The sample shows about 210,000 clones, around two fifths of them seen only once.

The receptor comes from a human donor with alopecia areata. The gene calls are TRBV6-6 and TRBJ2-7; TRBD2 aligns across 7 bases. Sequencing was performed on CD4+ T cells sorted from blood, taken at approximately week 30, from a patient treated with tofacitinib. The CDR3 sequence: CASSSSGSSYEQYF. The CDR3 DNA reads TGTGCCAGCAGTTCTAGCGGAAGCTCCTACGAGCAGTACTTC.